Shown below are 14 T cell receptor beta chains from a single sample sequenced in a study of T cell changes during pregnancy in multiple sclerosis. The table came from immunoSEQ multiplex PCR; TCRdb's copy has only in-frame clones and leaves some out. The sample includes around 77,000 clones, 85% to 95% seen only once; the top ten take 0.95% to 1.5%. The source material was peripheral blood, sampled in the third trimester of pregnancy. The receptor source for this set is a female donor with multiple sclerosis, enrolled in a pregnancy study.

CDR3 loop: CASSSSRGSYGYTF. The CDR3 coding sequence is TGTGCCAGCAGTTCCTCGAGGGGGAGCTATGGCTACACCTTC. The gene calls are TRBV6-5 and TRBJ1-2; D is possibly TRBD1 (6 bases). The V end lost 4 bases, the J end lost 4 bases, and 13 bases lay between the germline ends. From germline, CDR1 is MNHEY and CDR2 SVGAGI. This CDR3 comprises 14 residues.

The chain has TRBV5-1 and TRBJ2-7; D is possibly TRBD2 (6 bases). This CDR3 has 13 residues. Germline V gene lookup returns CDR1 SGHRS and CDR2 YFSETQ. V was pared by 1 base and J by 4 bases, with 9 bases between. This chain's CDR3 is CASSLPSEYEQYF. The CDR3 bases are TGCGCCAGCAGCTTGCCTAGCGAATACGAGCAGTACTTC.

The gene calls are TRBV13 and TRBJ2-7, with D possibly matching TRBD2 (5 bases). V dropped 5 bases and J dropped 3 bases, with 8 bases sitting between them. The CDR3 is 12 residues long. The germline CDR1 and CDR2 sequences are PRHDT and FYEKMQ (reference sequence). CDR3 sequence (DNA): TGTGCCAGCAGCCTAACTAGCTACGAGCAGTACTTC. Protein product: CASSLTSYEQYF.

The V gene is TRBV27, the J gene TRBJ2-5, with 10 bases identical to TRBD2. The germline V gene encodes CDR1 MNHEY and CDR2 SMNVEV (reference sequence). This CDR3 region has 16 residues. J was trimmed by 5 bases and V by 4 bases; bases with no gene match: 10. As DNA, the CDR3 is TGTGCCAGCAGTTCCCCTCGGACTAGCGGCCAGGAGACCCAGTACTTC. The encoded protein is CASSSPRTSGQETQYF.

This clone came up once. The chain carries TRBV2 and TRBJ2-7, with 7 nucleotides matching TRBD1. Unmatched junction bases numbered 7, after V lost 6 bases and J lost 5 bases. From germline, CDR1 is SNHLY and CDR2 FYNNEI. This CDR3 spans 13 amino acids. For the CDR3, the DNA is TGTGCCAGCAGACGACAGGGTACGAACGAGCAGTACTTC. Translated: CASRRQGTNEQYF.

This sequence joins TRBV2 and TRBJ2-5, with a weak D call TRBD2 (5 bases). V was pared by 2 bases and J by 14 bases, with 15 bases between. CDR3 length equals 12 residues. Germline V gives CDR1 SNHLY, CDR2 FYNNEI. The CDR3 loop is CASSELMGRLYF. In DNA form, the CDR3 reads TGTGCCAGCAGTGAATTAATGGGCAGACTATACTTC.

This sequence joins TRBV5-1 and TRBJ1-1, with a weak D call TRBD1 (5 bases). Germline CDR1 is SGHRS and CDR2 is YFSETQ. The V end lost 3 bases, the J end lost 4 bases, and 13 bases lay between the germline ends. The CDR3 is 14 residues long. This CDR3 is CASSSRGRGTEAFF. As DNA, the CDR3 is TGCGCCAGCAGCTCCCGAGGGAGGGGCACTGAAGCTTTCTTT.

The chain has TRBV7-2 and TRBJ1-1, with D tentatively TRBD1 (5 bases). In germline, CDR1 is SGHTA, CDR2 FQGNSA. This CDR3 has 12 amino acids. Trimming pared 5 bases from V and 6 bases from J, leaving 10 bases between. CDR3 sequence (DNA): TGTGCCAGCAGCCCTGGGGGGGCTGAAGCTTTCTTT. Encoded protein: CASSPGGAEAFF.

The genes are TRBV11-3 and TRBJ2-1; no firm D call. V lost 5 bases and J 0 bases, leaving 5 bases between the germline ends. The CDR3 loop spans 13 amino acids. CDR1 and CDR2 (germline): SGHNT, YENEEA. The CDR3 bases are TGTGCCAGCAGCCCCAGCTCCTACAATGAGCAGTTCTTC. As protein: CASSPSSYNEQFF.

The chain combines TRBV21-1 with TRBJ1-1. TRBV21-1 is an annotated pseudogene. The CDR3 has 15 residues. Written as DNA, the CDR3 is TGTGCCAGCACGAAATCACCCGGGGGGGACACTGAAGCTTTCTTT. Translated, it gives CASTKSPGGDTEAFF.

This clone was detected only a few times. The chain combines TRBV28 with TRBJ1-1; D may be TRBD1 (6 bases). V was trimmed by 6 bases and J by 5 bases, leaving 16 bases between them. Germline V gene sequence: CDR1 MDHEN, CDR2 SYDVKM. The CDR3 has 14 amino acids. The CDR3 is CASSVTGRGTEAFF. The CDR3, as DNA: TGTGCCAGCAGCGTTACAGGGAGGGGGACTGAAGCTTTCTTT.

The CDR3 reads CASSDRGLGEQYF. The DNA of the CDR3 is TGTGCCAGCAGTGACAGGGGGTTGGGTGAGCAGTACTTC. The chain couples TRBV27 to TRBJ2-7, with 9 positions matching TRBD1. Losses at the gene ends were 5 bases for V and 7 bases for J; bases not matched to a gene: 6. CDR3 length equals 13 residues. Germline V gives CDR1 MNHEY, CDR2 SMNVEV (reference sequence).

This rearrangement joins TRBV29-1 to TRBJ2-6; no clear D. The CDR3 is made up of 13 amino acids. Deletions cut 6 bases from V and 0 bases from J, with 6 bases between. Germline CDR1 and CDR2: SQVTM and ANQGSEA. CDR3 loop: CSVLSSGANVLTF. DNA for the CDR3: TGCAGCGTCCTAAGCTCTGGGGCCAACGTCCTGACTTTC.

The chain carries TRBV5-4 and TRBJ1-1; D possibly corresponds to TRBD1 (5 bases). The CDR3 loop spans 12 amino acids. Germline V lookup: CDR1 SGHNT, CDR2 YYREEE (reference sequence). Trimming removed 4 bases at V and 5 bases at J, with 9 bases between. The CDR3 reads CASSPRGTEAFF. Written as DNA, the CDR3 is TGTGCCAGCAGCCCTAGGGGTACTGAAGCTTTCTTT.